This T cell receptor (beta chain) is from a study of cytotoxic CD8 clonotypes in ibrutinib-treated CLL. Study as a whole: Patients: roughly 11 relapsed/refractory, approximately 14 treatment-naive, 17 IGHV unmutated. Response samples were taken after a median roughly twelve months of treatment, range 6 to 36. After a median of approximately 68 months, around 15 patients stayed remitted and approximately twelve progressed; responses had been partial in roughly 25 and complete in 2.

Method: immunoSEQ multiplex PCR; TCRdb's copy keeps in-frame clones and lacks some. The sample lists tens of thousands of clones; around 84% were seen once. The trim removed 4 bases at V and 4 bases at J, leaving 11 bases unmatched. Looked up from germline, CDR1 is MNHEY and CDR2 is SMNVEV (reference sequence). The CDR3 is made up of 17 amino acids. The sample was PBMCs, taken before ibrutinib treatment. The rearrangement joins TRBV27 to TRBJ1-3, with TRBD1 matching 9 bases. The origin of this receptor is a human donor with chronic lymphocytic leukemia. The CDR3 sequence: CASSYSGTGLGGNTIYF. The CDR3 DNA is TGTGCCAGCAGTTACTCCGGGACAGGGTTAGGGGGAAACACCATATATTTT.